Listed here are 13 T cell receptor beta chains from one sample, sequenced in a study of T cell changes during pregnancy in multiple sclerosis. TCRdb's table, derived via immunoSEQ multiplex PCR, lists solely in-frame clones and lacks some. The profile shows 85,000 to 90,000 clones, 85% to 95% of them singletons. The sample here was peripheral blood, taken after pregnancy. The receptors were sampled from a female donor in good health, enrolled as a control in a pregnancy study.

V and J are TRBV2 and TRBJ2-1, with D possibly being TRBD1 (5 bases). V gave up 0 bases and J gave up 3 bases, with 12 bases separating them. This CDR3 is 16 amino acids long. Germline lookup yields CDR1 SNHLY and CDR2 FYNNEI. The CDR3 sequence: CASSEAQGGHYNEQFF. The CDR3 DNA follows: TGTGCCAGCAGTGAAGCGCAGGGCGGACACTACAATGAGCAGTTCTTC.

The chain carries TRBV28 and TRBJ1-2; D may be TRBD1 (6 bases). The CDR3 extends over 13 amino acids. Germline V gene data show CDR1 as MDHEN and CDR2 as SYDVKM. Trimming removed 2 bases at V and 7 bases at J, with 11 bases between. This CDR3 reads CASSLGGAFGYTF. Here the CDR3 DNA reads TGTGCCAGCAGTTTAGGGGGGGCTTTTGGCTACACCTTC.

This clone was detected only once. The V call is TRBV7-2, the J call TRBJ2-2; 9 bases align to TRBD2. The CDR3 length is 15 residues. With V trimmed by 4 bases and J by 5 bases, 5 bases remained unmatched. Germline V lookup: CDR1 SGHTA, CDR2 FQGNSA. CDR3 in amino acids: CASSSGLARTGELFF. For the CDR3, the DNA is TGTGCCAGCAGCTCGGGACTAGCCAGAACCGGGGAGCTGTTTTTT. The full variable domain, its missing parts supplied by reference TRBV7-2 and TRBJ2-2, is GAGVSQSPSNKVTEKGKDVELRCDPISGHTALYWYRQSLGQGLEFLIYFQGNSAPDKSGLPSDRFSAERTGGSVSTLTIQRTQQEDSAVYLCASSSGLARTGELFFGEGSRLTVL.

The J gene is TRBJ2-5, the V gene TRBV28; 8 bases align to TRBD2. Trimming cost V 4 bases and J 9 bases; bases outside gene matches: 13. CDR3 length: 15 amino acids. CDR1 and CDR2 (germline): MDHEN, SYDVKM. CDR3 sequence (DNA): TGTGCCAGCAGTTCCCTCAGTTCGCTAGCGGGTCCCCAGTACTTC. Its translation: CASSSLSSLAGPQYF. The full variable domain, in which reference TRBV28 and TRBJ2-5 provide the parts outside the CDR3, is DVKVTQSSRYLVKRTGEKVFLECVQDMDHENMFWYRQDPGLGLRLIYFSYDVKMKEKGDIPEGYSVSREKKERFSLILESASTNQTSMYLCASSSLSSLAGPQYFGPGTRLLVL.

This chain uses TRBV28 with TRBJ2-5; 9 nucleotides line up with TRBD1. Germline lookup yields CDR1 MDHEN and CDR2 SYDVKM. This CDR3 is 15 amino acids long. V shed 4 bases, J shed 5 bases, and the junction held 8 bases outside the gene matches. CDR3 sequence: CASSSPTGGRETQYF. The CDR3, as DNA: TGTGCCAGCAGTTCCCCAACAGGGGGCAGGGAGACCCAGTACTTC.

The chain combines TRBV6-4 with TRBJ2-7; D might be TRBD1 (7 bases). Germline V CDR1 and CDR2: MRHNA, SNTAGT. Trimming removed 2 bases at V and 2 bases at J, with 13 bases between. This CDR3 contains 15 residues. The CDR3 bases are TGTGCCAGCAGTGACGTGCGGGACAGCACCTACGAGCAGTACTTC. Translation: CASSDVRDSTYEQYF.

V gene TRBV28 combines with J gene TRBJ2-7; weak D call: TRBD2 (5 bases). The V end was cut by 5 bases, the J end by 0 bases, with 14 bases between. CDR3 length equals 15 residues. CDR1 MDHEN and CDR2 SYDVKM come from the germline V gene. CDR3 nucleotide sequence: TGTGCCAGCAGTCCTCTGAGCGGAGGCTCCTACGAGCAGTACTTC. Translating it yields CASSPLSGGSYEQYF.

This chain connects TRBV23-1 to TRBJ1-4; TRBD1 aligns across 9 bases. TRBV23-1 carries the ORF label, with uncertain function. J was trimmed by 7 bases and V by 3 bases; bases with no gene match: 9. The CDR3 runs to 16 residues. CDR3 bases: TGCGCCAGCAGTCAGAAGGGGGGGACAGGGAGTGAAAAACTGTTTTTT. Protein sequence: CASSQKGGTGSEKLFF.

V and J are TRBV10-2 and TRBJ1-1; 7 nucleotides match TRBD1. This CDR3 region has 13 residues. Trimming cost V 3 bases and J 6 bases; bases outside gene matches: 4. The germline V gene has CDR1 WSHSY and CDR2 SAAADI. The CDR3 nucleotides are TGCGCCAGCAGTGAAAGGCAGGGGGCTGAAGCTTTCTTT. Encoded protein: CASSERQGAEAFF.

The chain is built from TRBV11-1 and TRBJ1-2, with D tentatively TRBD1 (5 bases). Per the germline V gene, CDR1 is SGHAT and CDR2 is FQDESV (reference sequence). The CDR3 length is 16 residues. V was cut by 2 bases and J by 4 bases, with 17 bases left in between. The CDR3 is CASSLSPDGHTYGYTF. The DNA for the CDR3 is TGTGCCAGCAGCTTATCCCCGGACGGACACACCTATGGCTACACCTTC.

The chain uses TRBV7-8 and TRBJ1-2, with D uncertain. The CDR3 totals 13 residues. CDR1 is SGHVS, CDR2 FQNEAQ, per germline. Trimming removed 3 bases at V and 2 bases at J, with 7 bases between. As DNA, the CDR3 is TGTGCCAGCAGCTTCGGAGGGAACTATGGCTACACCTTC. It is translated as CASSFGGNYGYTF.

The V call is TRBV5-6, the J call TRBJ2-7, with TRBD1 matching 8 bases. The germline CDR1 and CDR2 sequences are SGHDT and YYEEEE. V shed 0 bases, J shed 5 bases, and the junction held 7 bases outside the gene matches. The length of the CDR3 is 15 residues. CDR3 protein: CASSLAQDRANEQYF. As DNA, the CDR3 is TGTGCCAGCAGCTTGGCCCAGGACAGGGCAAACGAGCAGTACTTC.

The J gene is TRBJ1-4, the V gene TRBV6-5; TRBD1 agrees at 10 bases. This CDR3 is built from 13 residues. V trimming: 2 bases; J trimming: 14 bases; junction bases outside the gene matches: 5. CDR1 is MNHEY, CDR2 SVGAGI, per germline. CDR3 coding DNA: TGTGCCAGCAGTTACGGGACAGGGGCAGTGCTGTTTTTT. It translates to CASSYGTGAVLFF.